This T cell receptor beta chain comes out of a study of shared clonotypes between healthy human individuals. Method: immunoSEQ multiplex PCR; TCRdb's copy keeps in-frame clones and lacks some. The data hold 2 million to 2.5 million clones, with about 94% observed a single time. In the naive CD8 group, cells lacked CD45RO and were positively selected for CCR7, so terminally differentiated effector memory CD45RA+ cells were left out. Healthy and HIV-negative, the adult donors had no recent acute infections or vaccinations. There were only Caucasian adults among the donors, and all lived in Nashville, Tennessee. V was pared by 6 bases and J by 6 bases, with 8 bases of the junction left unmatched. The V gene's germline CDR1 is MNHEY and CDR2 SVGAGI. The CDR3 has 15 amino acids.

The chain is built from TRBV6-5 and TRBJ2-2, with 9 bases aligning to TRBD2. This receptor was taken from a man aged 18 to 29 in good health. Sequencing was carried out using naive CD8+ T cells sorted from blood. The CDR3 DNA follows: TGTGCCAGCAGACCCGGGACTAGCTTTTCCGGGGAGCTGTTTTTT. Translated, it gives CASRPGTSFSGELFF.